The 32 T cell receptor beta chains reported below all come from one sample, sequenced in a study of OX40 agonist ivuxolimab in advanced cancers. Profiled with immunoSEQ multiplex PCR; TCRdb holds only in-frame clones, not every one. This sample has about 20,000 clones; over 75% occur once, and the top ten carry approximately 15%. This specimen consisted of CD4+ or CD8+ T cells sorted from blood, obtained in a trial of the OX40 agonist ivuxolimab. These receptors were collected from an adult with an advanced solid tumor such as melanoma, head and neck, liver or kidney cancer.

This rearrangement joins TRBV5-1 to TRBJ2-7; the D call may be TRBD1 or TRBD2 (5 bases each). V lost 0 bases, J lost 5 bases, and 9 bases lay in between. Germline V CDR1 and CDR2: SGHRS, YFSETQ. The CDR3 covers 13 residues. As DNA, the CDR3 is TGCGCCAGCAGCTTGGCCGGGGACGACGAGCAGTACTTC. Protein product: CASSLAGDDEQYF.

The rearrangement links TRBV4-1 to TRBJ1-3, with D uncertain. CDR1 and CDR2 from the germline V gene are MGHRA and YSYEKL. This CDR3 comprises 15 residues. V gave up 0 bases and J gave up 2 bases, with 8 bases separating them. The CDR3 DNA follows: TGCGCCAGCAGCCAAGATCCGGGGACTGGAAACACCATATATTTT. It specifies CASSQDPGTGNTIYF.

V gene TRBV4-1 combines with J gene TRBJ1-2; 7 bases line up with TRBD1. CDR3 length equals 15 residues. The V gene's germline CDR1 is MGHRA and CDR2 YSYEKL. The ends lost 4 bases at V and 3 bases at J; junction bases unmatched: 8. The CDR3 spells CASSLNRGEHYGYTF. The CDR3 DNA reads TGCGCCAGCAGCCTAAACAGGGGCGAGCACTATGGCTACACCTTC.

The sample holds one count of this clone. The rearrangement joins TRBV4-1 to TRBJ1-1; 12 bases are shared with TRBD1. From germline, CDR1 is MGHRA and CDR2 YSYEKL. The CDR3 runs to 19 residues. V was pared by 2 bases and J by 1 base, with 11 bases of the junction left unmatched. The CDR3 DNA reads as TGCGCCAGCAGCCAAAACCCCGGGGGGACAGGGGGCAGGAACACTGAAGCTTTCTTT. Translation gives CASSQNPGGTGGRNTEAFF.

The V gene is TRBV10-3, the J gene TRBJ2-1; TRBD2 aligns across 12 bases. With 9 bases clipped from V and 4 bases from J, the junction kept 10 bases outside the gene matches. Germline lookup yields CDR1 ENHRY and CDR2 SYGVKD. CDR3 length equals 16 residues. Here the CDR3 reads CAIKSSGGEPYNEQFF. The CDR3 coding sequence is TGTGCCATTAAATCTAGCGGGGGGGAACCTTACAATGAGCAGTTCTTC.

This clone was found once. A junction boundary mismatches the germline segment, possibly from a read error. V is TRBV30 and J is TRBJ1-2, with 9 nucleotides matching TRBD1. The CDR3 sequence is 14 residues long. Germline V gene sequence: CDR1 GTSNPN, CDR2 SVGIG (reference sequence). The CDR3 nucleotides read TGTGCCTGGAGTGATCACACCGGGACAGGGCCGAACCACTTC. Its translation: CAWSDHTGTGPNHF.

The rearrangement joins TRBV29-1 to TRBJ1-2; perhaps TRBD1 as D (5 bases). V lost 2 bases and J 8 bases, leaving 6 bases between the germline ends. The CDR3 length is 10 residues. Germline V gives CDR1 SQVTM, CDR2 ANQGSEA. The CDR3 DNA is TGCAGCGTTGAATGGGGCGGCTACACCTTC. This translates into CSVEWGGYTF.

V gene TRBV27 combines with J gene TRBJ1-2; D is unclear. The CDR3 extends over 15 amino acids. CDR1 is MNHEY, CDR2 SMNVEV, per germline (reference sequence). V was trimmed by 0 bases and J by 1 base, leaving 9 bases between them. The CDR3 here is CASSLSKGGNYGYTF. The CDR3 nucleotides read TGTGCCAGCAGTTTATCGAAAGGCGGTAACTATGGCTACACCTTC.

This clone was counted once. The chain has TRBV6-6 and TRBJ1-5; perhaps TRBD1 as D (5 bases). The germline gives CDR1 MNHNY, CDR2 SVGAGI (reference sequence). This CDR3 comprises 14 residues. V was trimmed by 2 bases and J by 7 bases, leaving 12 bases between them. The CDR3 spells CASSYGFGAQPQHF. CDR3 sequence (DNA): TGTGCCAGCAGTTACGGGTTCGGGGCCCAGCCCCAGCATTTT.

This clone was picked up one time. The chain couples TRBV30 to TRBJ1-2, with D possibly TRBD1 on 5 matching bases. The CDR3 has 13 residues. Trimming shortened V by 0 bases and J by 8 bases, and 13 bases separated the two germline ends. Germline V CDR1 and CDR2: GTSNPN, SVGIG (reference sequence). CDR3 DNA: TGTGCCTGGAGTGTATCGGGGGGTTACGGCTACACCTTC. This encodes CAWSVSGGYGYTF.

This clone has just a few counts. The chain links TRBV2 to TRBJ1-6; D call uncertain. The CDR3 spans 13 residues. The V gene lost 6 bases and the J gene lost 6 bases, with 9 bases spanning the gap. Germline values: CDR1 SNHLY, CDR2 FYNNEI. The CDR3 coding sequence is TGTGCCAGCAGGGAGGCCTTTAATTCACCCCTCCACTTT. It yields the protein CASREAFNSPLHF.

This rearrangement joins TRBV4-3 to TRBJ2-7, with 8 positions matching TRBD1. CDR1 LGHNA and CDR2 YSLEER come from the germline V gene. The CDR3 consists of 17 residues. V shed 0 bases, J shed 1 base, and the junction held 8 bases outside the gene matches. The CDR3 loop is CASSQEGAGQASYEQYF. The CDR3 DNA reads as TGCGCCAGCAGCCAAGAAGGGGCGGGACAGGCTTCCTACGAGCAGTACTTC.

The chain employs TRBV11-1 and TRBJ1-2; TRBD1 is a possible D gene (5 bases). Germline V gene sequence: CDR1 SGHAT, CDR2 FQDESV (reference sequence). The CDR3 sequence is 14 residues long. Trimming shortened V by 0 bases and J by 8 bases, and 13 bases separated the two germline ends. For the CDR3, the DNA is TGTGCCAGCAGCTTAGCCGGGGCCACCGGGGGCTACACCTTC. Translation gives CASSLAGATGGYTF.

The genes are TRBV11-1 and TRBJ1-6, with D tentatively TRBD1 (5 bases). The V gene's germline CDR1 is SGHAT and CDR2 FQDESV (reference sequence). The CDR3 is 11 residues long. Deletions cut 9 bases from V and 10 bases from J, with 10 bases between. This CDR3 is CASAGSSPLHF. The CDR3 DNA reads TGTGCCAGTGCAGGGTCATCACCCCTCCACTTT.

This chain links TRBV5-4 with TRBJ2-1; 9 bases agree with TRBD2. The CDR3 length is 15 residues. J lost 5 bases, V lost 2 bases, and 5 bases had no gene match. The germline CDR1 and CDR2 sequences are SGHNT and YYREEE (reference sequence). The CDR3, as DNA: TGTGCCAGCAGCTTCATAGCGGGGGAAAACAATGAGCAGTTCTTC. Translated: CASSFIAGENNEQFF.

V is TRBV10-3 and J is TRBJ2-1; D unclear. This CDR3 is built from 13 residues. Germline lookup yields CDR1 ENHRY and CDR2 SYGVKD. V gave up 0 bases and J gave up 8 bases, with 8 bases separating them. CDR3 sequence (DNA): TGTGCCATCAGTGAGTCGGGTGGGGATGAGCAGTTCTTC. This encodes CAISESGGDEQFF.

The rearrangement joins TRBV7-6 to TRBJ1-1, with D uncertain. With 7 bases removed from V and 5 bases from J, the gap between germline ends came to 8 bases. The CDR3 is 11 amino acids. The germline V gene encodes CDR1 SGHVS and CDR2 FNYEAQ. The CDR3 sequence: CASTDGTEAFF. The DNA of the CDR3 is TGTGCCAGCACGGACGGAACTGAAGCTTTCTTT. Together with reference TRBV7-6 and TRBJ1-1, the CDR3 gives the full variable domain: GAGVSQSPRYKVTKRGQDVALRCDPISGHVSLYWYRQALGQGPEFLTYFNYEAQQDKSGLPNDRFSAERPEGSISTLTIQRTEQRDSAMYRCASTDGTEAFFGQGTRLTVV.

This chain links TRBV9 with TRBJ2-7; perhaps D is TRBD1 or TRBD2 (5 bases each). Germline V gene lookup returns CDR1 SGDLS and CDR2 YYNGEE. Trimming removed 2 bases from V and 4 bases from J, with 13 bases in between. The CDR3 totals 14 residues. The CDR3 reads CASSVGTLSYEQYF. Here the CDR3 DNA reads TGTGCCAGCAGCGTGGGGACGTTGTCATACGAGCAGTACTTC.

This sequence joins TRBV19 and TRBJ1-5; D not certain. CDR3 length: 14 amino acids. Germline loops: CDR1 LNHDA, CDR2 SQIVND (reference sequence). V lost 1 base and J 0 bases, leaving 4 bases between the germline ends. The CDR3 nucleotides are TGTGCCAGTAGTATAGCCGGTAGCAATCAGCCCCAGCATTTT. Protein sequence: CASSIAGSNQPQHF.

The V call is TRBV4-3, the J call TRBJ2-5, with D possibly being TRBD2 (6 bases). Trimming removed 3 bases at V and 5 bases at J, with 10 bases between. Germline V CDR1 and CDR2: LGHNA, YSLEER. The CDR3 is made up of 13 amino acids. The CDR3 is CASSHVGGETQYF. DNA for the CDR3: TGCGCCAGCAGCCACGTAGGAGGGGAGACCCAGTACTTC.

This chain uses TRBV5-4 with TRBJ2-2; 7 bases map to TRBD2. Germline trimming cut 1 base from V and 5 bases from J; bases unmatched to any gene: 5. The CDR3 totals 15 residues. Germline V gives CDR1 SGHNT, CDR2 YYREEE (reference sequence). DNA of the CDR3: TGTGCCAGCAGCTTGTCGGGGGGTTTAACCGGGGAGCTGTTTTTT. It is translated as CASSLSGGLTGELFF.

The chain has TRBV9 and TRBJ2-7; D is perhaps TRBD2 (5 bases). CDR3 length: 13 residues. CDR1 SGDLS and CDR2 YYNGEE come from the germline V gene. Trimming cost V 3 bases and J 7 bases, with 14 bases left between them. In DNA, the CDR3 is TGTGCCAGCAGCGGAGGCCCGTCGGGGGAGCAGTACTTC. It yields the protein CASSGGPSGEQYF.

The sample holds one count of this clone. This chain links TRBV4-1 with TRBJ2-3; D is undetermined. The V gene lost 2 bases and the J gene lost 1 base, with 7 bases spanning the gap. This CDR3 region has 14 residues. Germline CDR1 and CDR2: MGHRA and YSYEKL. For the CDR3, the DNA is TGCGCCAGCAGCCAATTCATTGGCACAGATACGCAGTATTTT. Its protein product is CASSQFIGTDTQYF.

The chain employs TRBV7-2 and TRBJ2-5, with 9 bases fitting TRBD1. Germline CDR1 is SGHTA and CDR2 is FQGNSA. Trimming cost V 5 bases and J 4 bases; bases outside gene matches: 11. The length of the CDR3 is 16 residues. The CDR3 protein is CASSLPQGAVRETQYF. CDR3 bases: TGTGCCAGCAGCCTACCACAGGGGGCAGTTAGAGAGACCCAGTACTTC.

The V gene is TRBV6-6, the J gene TRBJ2-7; no clear D gene. CDR1 MNHNY and CDR2 SVGAGI come from the germline V gene (reference sequence). The CDR3 length is 13 residues. Trimming pared 0 bases from V and 4 bases from J, leaving 7 bases between. The CDR3 nucleotides read TGTGCCAGCAGTTACTCGGCCGGTTACGAGCAGTACTTC. Translation gives CASSYSAGYEQYF.

The CDR3 is CASSLLGSHGNEQFF. The CDR3 bases are TGTGCCAGCAGCTTGTTAGGGAGTCACGGTAATGAGCAGTTCTTC. V and J are TRBV5-6 and TRBJ2-1; D is possibly TRBD2 (5 bases). The CDR3 runs 15 residues. V was shortened by 1 base and J by 7 bases, with 15 bases between the two germline ends. Germline-derived CDR1 and CDR2 are SGHDT and YYEEEE.

The V call is TRBV7-9, the J call TRBJ2-5; possibly TRBD2 for D (7 bases). In germline, CDR1 is SEHNR, CDR2 FQNEAQ (reference sequence). The CDR3 contains 14 residues. V dropped 10 bases and J dropped 1 base, with 16 bases sitting between them. CDR3 DNA: TGTGCCATCGAGGACGGGGGGCTCCAAGAGACCCAGTACTTC. Its translation is CAIEDGGLQETQYF.

The chain employs TRBV30 and TRBJ1-2, with a possible D match to TRBD1 (5 bases). From germline, CDR1 is GTSNPN and CDR2 SVGIG (reference sequence). V was cut by 1 base and J by 7 bases, with 10 bases left in between. This CDR3 spans 12 amino acids. Here the CDR3 DNA reads TGTGCCTGGAGTGACCAGGGTAGTGGCTACACCTTC. Its protein is CAWSDQGSGYTF.

This chain joins TRBV7-2 and TRBJ1-3; D gene uncertain. V was cut by 1 base and J by 1 base, with 8 bases left in between. The CDR3 spans 15 residues. Germline CDR1 reads SGHTA; CDR2 reads FQGNSA. The CDR3 reads CASSLGRGSGNTIYF. The CDR3 coding sequence is TGTGCCAGCAGCTTAGGTCGGGGTTCTGGAAACACCATATATTTT. The variable domain in full, with the rest retrieved from reference TRBV7-2 and TRBJ1-3, is GAGVSQSPSNKVTEKGKDVELRCDPISGHTALYWYRQSLGQGLEFLIYFQGNSAPDKSGLPSDRFSAERTGGSVSTLTIQRTQQEDSAVYLCASSLGRGSGNTIYFGEGSWLTVV.

This sequence joins TRBV7-3 and TRBJ2-3, with 9 bases that match TRBD1. Germline V gene data show CDR1 as SGHTA and CDR2 as FQGTGA. The CDR3 sequence is 14 residues long. V was clipped by 4 bases and J by 6 bases; unmatched bases: 5. This CDR3 is CASSSGQGADTQYF. CDR3 in DNA: TGTGCCAGCAGCTCGGGACAGGGAGCCGATACGCAGTATTTT.

This chain links TRBV6-5 with TRBJ1-3; perhaps TRBD1 as D (5 bases). V was trimmed by 4 bases and J by 1 base, leaving 11 bases between them. CDR1 and CDR2 (germline): MNHEY, SVGAGI. The CDR3 consists of 15 residues. The CDR3 region is CASSWGTGSGNTIYF. CDR3 sequence (DNA): TGTGCCAGCAGTTGGGGGACGGGATCTGGAAACACCATATATTTT.

The V gene is TRBV11-2, the J gene TRBJ2-3; possible D gene TRBD2, 6 bases. Germline-derived CDR1 and CDR2 are SGHAT and FQNNGV. The V gene lost 4 bases and the J gene lost 5 bases, with 16 bases spanning the gap. CDR3 length: 15 residues. The CDR3 region is CASSSREWEVDTQYF. CDR3 bases: TGTGCCAGCAGCTCCCGCGAGTGGGAGGTAGATACGCAGTATTTT.